This entry lists 8 T cell receptor beta chains sequenced from one sample in a study of T cells in Graves' hyperthyroidism and ophthalmopathy. It was RNA transcripts that yielded the amplified TCR beta CDR3 regions. Carried out on the TCR CDR3, a first-round RT-PCR used the HTBI primer set. Via MiXCR, TCRdb re-called the multiplex PCR reads, giving one row per CDR3 protein. The data show 300,000 to 450,000 distinct CDR3 sequences, more than 14% seen once. The sample was blood. Receptors were obtained from a woman aged 25 to 39 with Graves' ophthalmopathy.

This clonotype was detected many times. The chain couples TRBV11-2 to TRBJ2-7; tentatively, D is TRBD2 (6 bases). V gave up 4 bases and J gave up 0 bases, with 13 bases separating them. The CDR3 covers 15 residues. Germline V gives CDR1 SGHAT, CDR2 FQNNGV. CDR3 sequence (DNA): TGTGCCAGCAGCTACCGGGGGATCGACTCCTACGAGCAGTACTTC. Protein product: CASSYRGIDSYEQYF.

Ten or more counts support this clonotype. J is TRBJ1-5 and V is TRBV2; no clear D. Trimming stripped 4 bases from V and 4 bases from J, with 17 bases between. The CDR3 covers 16 residues. Looked up from germline, CDR1 is SNHLY and CDR2 is FYNNEI. CDR3 in amino acids: CASSGGVDYPNQPQHF. In DNA form, the CDR3 reads TGTGCCAGCAGTGGTGGAGTCGACTATCCAAATCAGCCCCAGCATTTT.

Ten or more counts support this clonotype. V gene TRBV24-1 combines with J gene TRBJ1-5, with D hard to call. Germline assignment: CDR1 KGHDR and CDR2 SFDVKD. Trimming took 4 bases from V and 2 from J, leaving 2 bases between them. The CDR3 is 12 amino acids. The CDR3 loop reads CATSEGNQPQHF. The CDR3 nucleotides are TGTGCCACCAGTGAAGGCAATCAGCCCCAGCATTTT.

The gene calls are TRBV6-5 and TRBJ1-2; 12 positions agree with TRBD1. CDR1 MNHEY and CDR2 SVGAGI come from the germline V gene. V shed 4 bases, J shed 8 bases, and the junction held 11 bases outside the gene matches. The CDR3 is made up of 16 amino acids. The CDR3 DNA reads TGTGCCAGCAGTTCCAAACCGGGACAGGGGGCGTTCGGCTACACCTTC. Translation gives CASSSKPGQGAFGYTF.

This clonotype was picked up many times. The V and J genes are TRBV30 and TRBJ1-2; 7 nucleotides align to TRBD1. The junction had 6 bases not matched to a gene; V was cut back by 0 bases and J by 8 bases. CDR1 is GTSNPN and CDR2 is SVGIG in the germline V gene (reference sequence). CDR3 length: 13 residues. The CDR3 loop is CAWSVLAGGGYTF. The CDR3 DNA reads as TGTGCCTGGAGTGTATTGGCAGGGGGAGGCTACACCTTC.

This clonotype was seen repeatedly, ten times or more. This chain joins TRBV28 and TRBJ1-2, with a possible D match to TRBD1 (6 bases). Trimming stripped 4 bases from V and 3 bases from J, with 12 bases between. This CDR3 comprises 14 residues. CDR1 and CDR2 from the germline V gene are MDHEN and SYDVKM. CDR3 loop: CASSSLGQHYGYTF. CDR3 nucleotides: TGTGCCAGCAGTTCCCTCGGACAGCACTATGGCTACACCTTC.

Only a few counts were recorded for this clonotype. This chain uses TRBV19 with TRBJ1-2; D ambiguous. V lost 3 bases to trimming and J lost 2 bases, with 7 bases between them. The CDR3 consists of 13 residues. CDR1 is LNHDA and CDR2 is SQIVND in the germline V gene (reference sequence). The CDR3 loop is CASSIGANYGYTF. The DNA for the CDR3 is TGTGCCAGTAGTATTGGCGCAAACTATGGCTACACCTTC.

There are many counts of this clonotype. This chain links TRBV10-2 with TRBJ1-1; possibly TRBD1 for D (5 bases). Trimming cost V 8 bases and J 4 bases, with 17 bases left between them. This CDR3 region has 14 residues. Germline V lookup: CDR1 WSHSY, CDR2 SAAADI. CDR3 residues: CASRGDLAGTEAFF. The CDR3 DNA follows: TGCGCCAGCCGAGGGGATTTAGCTGGCACTGAAGCTTTCTTT.